This T cell receptor (beta chain) was sequenced for a study of neurological immune-mediated disorders. In this sample, this clonotype turned up many times. What it recognizes is unknown. General study points: The authors found no clinical or MRI feature associated with the multiple sclerosis repertoire cluster.

Per germline, CDR1 DFQATT and CDR2 SNEGSKA (reference sequence). V shed 3 bases, J shed 5 bases, and the junction held 10 bases outside the gene matches. This CDR3 region has 15 residues. TCRdb reprocessed the 5' RACE reads with MiXCR, giving one entry per CDR3 protein. The data hold tens of thousands of distinct CDR3 sequences, with less than 2.5% observed a single time. Source material: PBMCs. The chain uses TRBV20-1 and TRBJ2-7, with TRBD2 matching 10 bases. This TCR was sampled from a woman aged 45-60 years with multiple sclerosis. This chain's CDR3 is CSASASAGGPHEQYF. As DNA, the CDR3 is TGCAGTGCTAGCGCTTCAGCGGGAGGGCCTCACGAGCAGTACTTC.